The 22 T cell receptor beta chains below come from one sample, sequenced in a study of control samples from healthy donors and cancer patients. The repertoire was sequenced with immunoSEQ multiplex PCR; TCRdb's copy has only in-frame clones and lacks some. This sample carries approximately 150,000 clones, roughly nine tenths of them seen once, and the ten largest clones take 0.65% to 0.75%. Sequenced input: blood. The receptors come from a woman aged 25-40 years in good health.

J is TRBJ1-1 and V is TRBV6-5, with D possibly matching TRBD1 (5 bases). The germline V gene encodes CDR1 MNHEY and CDR2 SVGAGI. The CDR3 is made up of 15 amino acids. V lost 6 bases, J lost 5 bases, and 19 bases lay in between. CDR3 in amino acids: CASRNGRARGTEAFF. DNA for the CDR3: TGTGCCAGCAGAAATGGCAGGGCGAGAGGTACTGAAGCTTTCTTT.

Comment on this clone: Other DNA sequences from this sample encode an identical CDR3 as well. CDR3 sequence reads: CASSPPKGGNTEAFF. Written as DNA, the CDR3 is TGTGCCAGCTCACCACCGAAAGGGGGTAACACTGAAGCTTTCTTT. The V gene is TRBV18, the J gene TRBJ1-1; a possible D gene is TRBD1 (6 bases). Trimming removed 0 bases at V and 2 bases at J, with 10 bases between. Germline CDR1 KGHSH, CDR2 LQKENI. The CDR3 extends over 15 amino acids.

V gene TRBV4-1 combines with J gene TRBJ2-3, with TRBD2 matching over 10 bases. Germline loops: CDR1 MGHRA, CDR2 YSYEKL. V lost 5 bases and J lost 2; bases outside the gene matches: 7. The CDR3 spans 16 residues. The CDR3 here is CASSDLGLANTDTQYF. The CDR3 DNA is TGCGCCAGCAGCGACCTGGGACTAGCGAACACAGATACGCAGTATTTT.

The J gene is TRBJ1-1, the V gene TRBV10-3; TRBD1 might be the D (5 bases). Germline V gives CDR1 ENHRY, CDR2 SYGVKD. The CDR3 is 15 residues long. V was trimmed by 3 bases and J by 3 bases, leaving 14 bases between them. CDR3 bases: TGTGCCATCAGTGAACGAGGGGCGCGGGACACTGAAGCTTTCTTT. This sequence encodes CAISERGARDTEAFF.

This sequence joins TRBV7-2 and TRBJ2-7; 11 positions agree with TRBD2. V was clipped by 5 bases and J by 3 bases; unmatched bases: 6. This CDR3 is 15 amino acids long. Germline assignment: CDR1 SGHTA and CDR2 FQGNSA. CDR3 sequence reads: CASSSGTSGLYEQYF. The DNA of the CDR3 is TGTGCCAGCAGCAGTGGGACTAGCGGTCTCTACGAGCAGTACTTC.

This chain links TRBV5-1 with TRBJ2-3; 7 nucleotides align to TRBD1. In germline, CDR1 is SGHRS, CDR2 YFSETQ. The J segment lost 4 bases and the V segment lost 4 bases, leaving 9 bases of the junction unmatched. There are 15 residues in the CDR3. The CDR3 is CASSPGTVGADTQYF. The CDR3 region has the DNA TGCGCCAGCAGCCCGGGGACAGTGGGAGCAGATACGCAGTATTTT. Full variable domain (rest looked up from reference TRBV5-1 and TRBJ2-3): KAGVTQTPRYLIKTRGQQVTLSCSPISGHRSVSWYQQTPGQGLQFLFEYFSETQRNKGNFPGRFSGRQFSNSRSEMNVSTLELGDSALYLCASSPGTVGADTQYFGPGTRLTVL.

The chain is built from TRBV7-8 and TRBJ1-3; no clear D gene. Trimming left V 2 bases short and J 1 base short, with 15 bases between. Germline V lookup: CDR1 SGHVS, CDR2 FQNEAQ. This CDR3 is built from 17 residues. CDR3 loop: CASSLPKAGNSGNTIYF. The CDR3 bases are TGTGCCAGCAGCTTACCAAAGGCCGGCAATTCTGGAAACACCATATATTTT.

The rearrangement uses TRBV7-2 and TRBJ2-3; TRBD2 matches 7 bases. This CDR3 is 15 amino acids long. Germline trimming cut 7 bases from V and 0 bases from J; bases unmatched to any gene: 7. The germline gives CDR1 SGHTA, CDR2 FQGNSA. The CDR3 nucleotides are TGTGCCAGCAAAACAGCGGGACTGAGCACAGATACGCAGTATTTT. This codes for CASKTAGLSTDTQYF.

The V gene is TRBV10-3, the J gene TRBJ2-1, with no clear D. CDR1 and CDR2 (germline): ENHRY, SYGVKD. The CDR3 spans 12 residues. V lost 3 bases and J 6 bases, leaving 6 bases between the germline ends. For the CDR3, the DNA is TGTGCCATCAGTGACGCGCCCAATGAGCAGTTCTTC. Residues: CAISDAPNEQFF.

V is TRBV24-1 and J is TRBJ1-1, with 8 bases fitting TRBD1. This CDR3 comprises 16 residues. The trim removed 4 bases at V and 5 bases at J, leaving 11 bases unmatched. Germline values: CDR1 KGHDR, CDR2 SFDVKD. DNA for the CDR3: TGTGCCACCAGTGAGACAGGGGCCAACGTTCCTACTGAAGCTTTCTTT. Amino acids: CATSETGANVPTEAFF.

CDR3 DNA: TGTGCCAGCTCACTTGGGGTCACTAGCACAGATACGCAGTATTTT. As protein: CASSLGVTSTDTQYF. This rearrangement joins TRBV18 to TRBJ2-3; D call uncertain. The length of the CDR3 is 15 residues. Per the germline V gene, CDR1 is KGHSH and CDR2 is LQKENI. Trimming took 4 bases from V and 0 from J, leaving 11 bases between them. Supplemented by reference TRBV18 and TRBJ2-3, the full variable domain reads NAGVMQNPRHLVRRRGQEARLRCSPMKGHSHVYWYRQLPEEGLKFMVYLQKENIIDESGMPKERFSAEFPKEGPSILRIQQVVRGDSAAYFCASSLGVTSTDTQYFGPGTRLTVL.

The genes are TRBV27 and TRBJ2-1; 12 bases agree with TRBD2. This CDR3 spans 14 amino acids. The germline V gene encodes CDR1 MNHEY and CDR2 SMNVEV (reference sequence). V was clipped by 6 bases and J by 8 bases; unmatched bases: 5. CDR3 sequence: CASRLAGGYDEQFF. CDR3 bases: TGTGCCAGCAGACTAGCGGGAGGATACGATGAGCAGTTCTTC.

The V gene is TRBV7-8, the J gene TRBJ2-7, with a possible D match to TRBD2 (5 bases). The CDR3 consists of 13 residues. Germline V lookup: CDR1 SGHVS, CDR2 FQNEAQ. Deletions cut 1 base from V and 1 base from J, with 5 bases between. CDR3 DNA sequence: TGTGCCAGCAGCTTAGAGCGGTCCTACGAGCAGTACTTC. This codes for CASSLERSYEQYF.

This clone was counted a single time. The chain recombines TRBV3-1 (or the pseudogene TRBV3-2) with TRBJ1-2; the D gene is possibly TRBD1 (6 bases). V lost 2 bases, J lost 4 bases, and 17 bases lay in between. Per germline, CDR1 LGHDT and CDR2 YNNKEL (reference sequence). The CDR3 loop spans 16 amino acids. This CDR3 is CASSQRGGRPLYGYTF. CDR3 DNA sequence: TGTGCCAGCAGCCAACGCGGGGGGCGACCCCTCTATGGCTACACCTTC.

The rearrangement links TRBV27 to TRBJ2-1, with a weak D call TRBD2 (6 bases). Per germline, CDR1 MNHEY and CDR2 SMNVEV (reference sequence). With 9 bases removed from V and 1 base from J, the gap between germline ends came to 22 bases. This CDR3 is built from 17 residues. In DNA, the CDR3 is TGTGCCAGTACCGGGACTGGCGGGATTGGGTCCTACAATGAGCAGTTCTTC. Residues: CASTGTGGIGSYNEQFF.

The chain combines TRBV28 with TRBJ2-2; 8 bases line up with TRBD1. Trimming cost V 0 bases and J 3 bases; bases outside gene matches: 3. Germline V gene lookup returns CDR1 MDHEN and CDR2 SYDVKM. The CDR3 has 16 amino acids. CDR3 nucleotides: TGTGCCAGCAGTTTATGGGACAGGGTGGACACCGGGGAGCTGTTTTTT. Residues: CASSLWDRVDTGELFF.

The chain recombines TRBV19 with TRBJ2-1; 11 positions agree with TRBD2. CDR3 length: 19 amino acids. The germline V gene has CDR1 LNHDA and CDR2 SQIVND (reference sequence). The V segment lost 5 bases and the J segment 4 bases; nucleotides outside the gene matches: 16. In DNA, the CDR3 is TGTGCCAGTAGTCAACCCAAGATAGCGGGAGGGGGGGGATACAATGAGCAGTTCTTC. Protein product: CASSQPKIAGGGGYNEQFF.

The V call is TRBV7-3, the J call TRBJ2-1; 9 bases map to TRBD2. V lost 5 bases and J lost 2; bases outside the gene matches: 4. The CDR3 is 15 amino acids. CDR1 is SGHTA, CDR2 FQGTGA, per germline. In nucleotides, the CDR3 is TGTGCCAGCAGCCCGCGGACTAGCGCCTACAATGAGCAGTTCTTC. Translated: CASSPRTSAYNEQFF.

The CDR3 sequence is CASSSRDAPTGELFF. The CDR3 bases are TGTGCCAGCAGTTCCCGGGACGCTCCCACCGGGGAGCTGTTTTTT. V usage is TRBV6-5 and J usage is TRBJ2-2, with D perhaps TRBD1 or TRBD2 (5 bases each). Germline assignment: CDR1 MNHEY and CDR2 SVGAGI. Trimming removed 4 bases from V and 4 bases from J, with 13 bases in between. The CDR3 is made up of 15 amino acids.

The chain couples TRBV4-1 to TRBJ2-7, with D unclear. CDR3 length: 17 amino acids. Trimming shortened V by 0 bases and J by 0 bases, and 15 bases separated the two germline ends. CDR1 MGHRA and CDR2 YSYEKL come from the germline V gene. CDR3 in DNA: TGCGCCAGCAGCCAAGACCCTTCGGCGCTGAGCTCCTACGAGCAGTACTTC. The encoded protein is CASSQDPSALSSYEQYF.

The chain has TRBV4-2 and TRBJ2-1, with TRBD2 matching 10 bases. The length of the CDR3 is 19 residues. Germline CDR1 reads LGHNA; CDR2 reads YNFKEQ. J was trimmed by 1 base and V by 0 bases; bases with no gene match: 9. The CDR3 sequence is CASSQDVKLAGLSYNEQFF. In nucleotides, the CDR3 is TGTGCCAGCAGCCAAGATGTGAAACTAGCGGGACTATCCTACAATGAGCAGTTCTTC.

V usage is TRBV9 and J usage is TRBJ2-3; TRBD2 matches 7 bases. The CDR3 spans 15 residues. Trimming cost V 0 bases and J 4 bases; bases outside gene matches: 5. Germline V lookup: CDR1 SGDLS, CDR2 YYNGEE. CDR3 in DNA: TGTGCCAGCAGCGTAGGCGGGAGTGGTTCAGATACGCAGTATTTT. Its translation: CASSVGGSGSDTQYF. The complete variable domain, with remaining parts taken from reference TRBV9 and TRBJ2-3, reads DSGVTQTPKHLITATGQRVTLRCSPRSGDLSVYWYQQSLDQGLQFLIQYYNGEERAKGNILERFSAQQFPDLHSELNLSSLELGDSALYFCASSVGGSGSDTQYFGPGTRLTVL.